These T cell receptor beta chains were read from a single sample in a study of T cells in Graves' hyperthyroidism and ophthalmopathy. TCRdb called the multiplex PCR reads again in MiXCR, with one record for every CDR3 protein. The sample shows some 460,000 distinct CDR3 sequences, 15% to 18% of them seen only once. The material sequenced was blood. The receptor set was obtained from a woman aged 18-29 years with Graves' hyperthyroidism. Both conserved end residues are part of each CDR3. The order of the fields is V gene, J gene, clone size, D gene, CDR3 DNA, CDR3 protein. D genes are given only for firm matches. Clone size is given for some rows only: seen once, a few or many times, or a class if the clone is expanded.

V: TRBV9; J: TRBJ1-4; size: .; D: TRBD1; DNA: TGTGCCAGCAGCGACAGGGGGCGGGCTAATGAAAAACTGTTTTTT; CDR3: CASSDRGRANEKLFF
V: TRBV9; J: TRBJ1-5; size: many; D: TRBD1; DNA: TGTGCCAGCAGCGTTCTTTCTGGGACAGGGCCCCAGCATTTT; CDR3: CASSVLSGTGPQHF
V: TRBV30; J: TRBJ1-6; size: .; D: TRBD1; DNA: TGTGCCTGGAGGGGACAGGGAGGCTCACCCCTCCACTTT; CDR3: CAWRGQGGSPLHF
V: TRBV20-1; J: TRBJ1-1; size: many; D: .; DNA: TGCAGTGCTAGAGCGGGCAACAAAAACACTGAAGCTTTCTTT; CDR3: CSARAGNKNTEAFF
V: TRBV5-1; J: TRBJ2-7; size: .; D: .; DNA: TGCGCCAGCAGCATAGAGGACGGCTCCTACGAGCAGTACTTC; CDR3: CASSIEDGSYEQYF
V: TRBV7-9; J: TRBJ1-4; size: few; D: .; DNA: TGTGCCAGCAGCTTCGCCACCGACAATGAAAAACTGTTTTTT; CDR3: CASSFATDNEKLFF
V: TRBV6-5; J: TRBJ2-4; size: .; D: .; DNA: TGTGCCAGCAGTTACAGCAGGGGATCCAAAAACATTCAGTACTTC; CDR3: CASSYSRGSKNIQYF
V: TRBV5-6; J: TRBJ2-1; size: many; D: .; DNA: TGTGCCAGCAGCACGGGACCGTGGGATGAGCAGTTCTTC; CDR3: CASSTGPWDEQFF
V: TRBV5-1; J: TRBJ2-5; size: few; D: TRBD2; DNA: TGCGCCAGCAGCAACGGACTAGCGGGAGGTGAGACCCAGTACTTC; CDR3: CASSNGLAGGETQYF
V: TRBV3-1; J: TRBJ1-1; size: .; D: TRBD1; DNA: TGTGCCAGCAGCCGAGGGACAGGGACAAGGAACACTGAAGCTTTCTTT; CDR3: CASSRGTGTRNTEAFF
V: TRBV2; J: TRBJ1-2; size: many; D: .; DNA: TGTGCCAGCAGTTCCCGGGTGGGTGGCTACACCTTC; CDR3: CASSSRVGGYTF
V: TRBV19; J: TRBJ1-1; size: many; D: .; DNA: TGTGCCAGTAGTACTGCGGGAGAGCGACTGAACACTGAAGCTTTCTTT; CDR3: CASSTAGERLNTEAFF
V: TRBV11-2; J: TRBJ2-7; size: many; D: .; DNA: TGTGCCAGCAGCTTAGGCCAGCTATACGAGCAGTACTTC; CDR3: CASSLGQLYEQYF
V: TRBV29-1; J: TRBJ2-7; size: few; D: .; DNA: TGCAGCGCCGGATGGGGGGAATACGAGCAGTACTTC; CDR3: CSAGWGEYEQYF
V: TRBV24-1; J: TRBJ2-5; size: .; D: .; DNA: TGTGCCACCAGCCTTCCGGGGGCCCAAGAGACCCAGTACTTC; CDR3: CATSLPGAQETQYF
V: TRBV12-3/TRBV12-4; J: TRBJ2-7; size: many; D: .; DNA: TGTGCCAGCAGTGCCGACATCTACGAGCAGTACTTC; CDR3: CASSADIYEQYF
V: TRBV18; J: TRBJ1-5; size: many; D: TRBD1; DNA: TGTGCCAGCTCACCAAGGCTTTCGGACAGGGGTAATGATCAGCCCCAGCATTTT; CDR3: CASSPRLSDRGNDQPQHF
V: TRBV20-1; J: TRBJ1-3; size: many; D: .; DNA: TGCAGTGTCCCACAGGGTCACTCTGGAAACACCATATATTTT; CDR3: CSVPQGHSGNTIYF
V: TRBV12-3/TRBV12-4; J: TRBJ2-7; size: .; D: TRBD1; DNA: TGTGCCAGCAGTCCGGGACAGGGCGAAGGGGCTTACGAGCAGTACTTC; CDR3: CASSPGQGEGAYEQYF
V: TRBV4-2; J: TRBJ1-4; size: once; D: .; DNA: TGTGCCAGCAGCCAAGATCCCGGACACCTCTCTGCAACTAATGAAAAACTGCTTTTT; CDR3: CASSQDPGHLSATNEKLLF
V: TRBV12-3/TRBV12-4; J: TRBJ2-5; size: many; D: .; DNA: TGTGCCAGCACCTCCCTGGAGGAAGTCGAGACCCAGTACTTC; CDR3: CASTSLEEVETQYF
V: TRBV18; J: TRBJ2-7; size: .; D: .; DNA: TGTGCCAGCTCAGACTCACAGGGACCCTACGAGCAGTACTTC; CDR3: CASSDSQGPYEQYF
V: TRBV18; J: TRBJ1-5; size: .; D: .; DNA: TGTGCCACCACCGCAGGGGGCAATCAGCCCCAGCATTTT; CDR3: CATTAGGNQPQHF
V: TRBV6-5; J: TRBJ2-5; size: many; D: .; DNA: TGTGCCAGCAGTTACTCGGTCAGGCGTCCGGGAGAGACCCAGTACTTC; CDR3: CASSYSVRRPGETQYF
V: TRBV9; J: TRBJ2-3; size: .; D: .; DNA: TGTGCCAGCAGCAAGAGGAGTAAGCTCACAGATACGCAGTATTTT; CDR3: CASSKRSKLTDTQYF
V: TRBV15; J: TRBJ1-5; size: .; D: .; DNA: TGTGCCACCAGCAGAGTAACGGGACAACGCAATCAGCCCCAGCATTTT; CDR3: CATSRVTGQRNQPQHF
V: TRBV20-1; J: TRBJ2-3; size: many; D: .; DNA: TGCAGTGCTAGAGATCAGCACAGCGGGTCCACAGATACGCAGTATTTT; CDR3: CSARDQHSGSTDTQYF
V: TRBV18; J: TRBJ2-7; size: many; D: .; DNA: TGTGCCAGCTCACCCCGCGCCGAGGAGCAGTACTTC; CDR3: CASSPRAEEQYF
V: TRBV19; J: TRBJ1-5; size: .; D: .; DNA: TGTGCCAGTAGTAGAGGAGGGCAGCCCCAGCATTTT; CDR3: CASSRGGQPQHF
V: TRBV2; J: TRBJ2-2; size: many; D: .; DNA: TGTGCCAGCAGGCTTTATACGGGGAGAGAGAACACCGGGGAGCTGTTTTTT; CDR3: CASRLYTGRENTGELFF
V: TRBV5-1; J: TRBJ2-6; size: many; D: .; DNA: TGCGCCACCACAACCCGGCCAGGGGCCGGGGCCAACGTCCTGACTTTC; CDR3: CATTTRPGAGANVLTF
V: TRBV10-3; J: TRBJ1-4; size: .; D: .; DNA: TGTGCCATCAGTGCAGGTATTAATGAAAAACTGTTTTTT; CDR3: CAISAGINEKLFF
V: TRBV7-6; J: TRBJ2-2; size: .; D: .; DNA: TGTGCCAGCAGCTTAAGTCCAGGGGCGAACACCGGGGAGCTGTTTTTT; CDR3: CASSLSPGANTGELFF
V: TRBV2; J: TRBJ2-7; size: .; D: TRBD2; DNA: TGTGCCAGCAGGAAACGACGGCCGGGACTAGAGTTCTACGAGCAGTACTTC; CDR3: CASRKRRPGLEFYEQYF
V: TRBV7-9; J: TRBJ2-1; size: .; D: .; DNA: TGTGCCAGCACCCGAGGGCGGGGCTACAATGAGCAGTTCTTC; CDR3: CASTRGRGYNEQFF
V: TRBV20-1; J: TRBJ1-2; size: few; D: .; DNA: TGCAGTGCTAGAGGTCCGACGGTTAACTATGGCTACACCTTC; CDR3: CSARGPTVNYGYTF
V: TRBV10-3; J: TRBJ1-1; size: .; D: .; DNA: TGTGCCATCAGTGACGGGAGATGGAACACTGAAGCTTTCTTT; CDR3: CAISDGRWNTEAFF
V: TRBV5-6; J: TRBJ2-3; size: .; D: .; DNA: TGTGCCAGCAGCTTTTTATCCCCAATGGCAGATACGCAGTATTTT; CDR3: CASSFLSPMADTQYF
V: TRBV20-1; J: TRBJ2-7; size: many; D: TRBD2; DNA: TGCAGTGCTAGAGGGGGGAGGGGCGAGCAGTACTTC; CDR3: CSARGGRGEQYF
V: TRBV10-2; J: TRBJ2-3; size: .; D: TRBD2; DNA: TGCGCCAGCCGGGCTAGCGGCGCAGATACGCAGTATTTT; CDR3: CASRASGADTQYF
V: TRBV24-1; J: TRBJ1-2; size: many; D: .; DNA: TGTGCCACCAGTGATCCAGGACAGACCCACTATGGCTACACCTTC; CDR3: CATSDPGQTHYGYTF
V: TRBV19; J: TRBJ2-1; size: many; D: .; DNA: TGTGCCAGTAGTATAGGCAAGCATGAGCAGTTCTTC; CDR3: CASSIGKHEQFF